This TCR beta chain was identified in a study of OX40 agonist ivuxolimab in advanced cancers. Germline loops: CDR1 SGHNT, CDR2 YYREEE (reference sequence). The V and J ends lost 1 base and 5 bases, in that order; junction bases with no gene match: 5. The CDR3 covers 14 residues. Only in-frame clones appear in the TCRdb table, and some are missing; sequencing was by immunoSEQ multiplex PCR. The data hold roughly 45,000 clones, with around 80% observed a single time. This material consisted of CD4+ or CD8+ T cells sorted from blood, taken in a trial of the OX40 agonist ivuxolimab. The gene calls are TRBV5-4 and TRBJ2-5; 7 bases fit TRBD2. The sequence was collected from an adult with an advanced solid tumor such as melanoma, head and neck, liver or kidney cancer. In DNA form, the CDR3 reads TGTGCCAGCAGCTTGCGTCTAGCGGAGGAGACCCAGTACTTC. It specifies CASSLRLAEETQYF. The variable domain in full, with the rest retrieved from reference TRBV5-4 and TRBJ2-5, is ETGVTQSPTHLIKTRGQQVTLRCSSQSGHNTVSWYQQALGQGPQFIFQYYREEENGRGNFPPRFSGLQFPNYSSELNVNALELDDSALYLCASSLRLAEETQYFGPGTRLLVL.